The entry that follows covers one TCR beta chain sequence. What this receptor recognizes is not known. The record has no base qualities; no much larger clone is one base away. The data are from a study of T cells in Graves' hyperthyroidism and ophthalmopathy (dated 2019 in TCRdb). General notes on the study: Peripheral blood was sampled at the time of initial diagnosis, prior to any treatment. To identify distinguishing TCR V-J signatures, a discovery cohort of around 98 patients was used, comprising 43 with Graves' ophthalmopathy and some 57 with stable Graves' hyperthyroidism. According to the paper, TCR Vbeta CDR3 sequencing was carried out on over 130 peripheral blood samples, which came from fewer than 50 ophthalmopathy, roughly 75 hyperthyroidism and 17 progressor patients. Prospective prediction of ophthalmopathy was tested in an independent validation cohort of under 20 hyperthyroidism patients and roughly 16 patients who later progressed to ophthalmopathy. In addition, the study compared T-cell repertoires in thyroid tissue and in blood from five to seven Graves' hyperthyroidism patients. For training and testing, the roughly 97 patients in the discovery cohort were randomly divided in a 7:3 ratio. Following sampling, methimazole starting at 30 mg daily was given to hyperthyroidism patients, and high-dose intravenous methylprednisolone was given to ophthalmopathy patients.

Stable Graves' hyperthyroidism was defined as no progression to ophthalmopathy during 18 months of follow-up. Hyperthyroidism patients were aged 18 to 65 years and newly diagnosed, with disease duration of less than 2 months. Patients with uncontrolled infections, other autoimmune diseases, pregnancy or lactation were excluded. Diagnoses were established on the basis of clinical symptoms, serum thyroxine and TRAb, thyroid ultrasound, and orbital computed tomography. PBMCs were isolated from more than 9 ml of fresh peripheral blood by Ficoll-Paque density gradient centrifugation. Total RNA was extracted with Trizol reagent, and quality was checked on an Agilent 2100 Bioanalyzer. What the research found in general, with its limitations: Sample size was not statistically predetermined, and blinding of investigators to group allocation was not performed. Blood samples also contained most of the expanded thyroid clonotypes (frequency above 0.001), which suggests that blood repertoires may reflect thyroid immune responses. During validation, the model predicted progression to ophthalmopathy a median of about 5.9 months ahead of onset, with 70.59% sensitivity and about 72% specificity. A model built on a 13 V-J signature distinguished ophthalmopathy from stable hyperthyroidism, reaching roughly 88% sensitivity and about 81% specificity in cross-validation and 80%/75% in testing.

The TCR beta CDR3 regions were amplified from RNA transcripts. The TCR CDR3 was subjected to a first round of RT-PCR using the HTBI primer set and the Qiagen OneStep RT-PCR kit. Libraries were constructed in a second round of multiplex PCR, after which size selection and purification were carried out. Libraries were sequenced paired-end with 100 bp reads on an Illumina HiSeq2000. The original methods were these. SOAPnuke was used to process the raw data, removing reads that contained adapters or uncalled bases, had a mean Phred below 15, or lacked an exact match to the constant primer or identifier. COPE v1.2.5 was used to merge high-quality paired reads, and clonotypes were defined as unique nucleotide sequences. MiTCR v1.1 was used to align clonotypes to the IMGT TRBV, TRBD and TRBJ reference segments. The analysis was restricted to V-J combinations with a frequency above 0.0001, which together covered around 99% of the repertoires. A TCS score was defined as the ratio of F50 (clonal expansion) to E x V (chaos), with BLOSUM62-based TCRdist applied between CDR3 peptides within each V-J. Welch's t-statistics and random forest reduced several hundred V-J features to 13, which were used in a naive Bayes classifier (R e1071). TCRdb trimmed public reads at Q25 via fastp, called clones via MiXCR and kept in-frame beta chains. One record per CDR3 amino acid sequence lists the most common genes and DNA. Here the V and J calls rest on TCRdb's processing, not on the authors' analysis. This sample holds some 700,000 distinct CDR3 sequences; 17% were observed only once. Together, the top ten hold roughly 15% of the sample.

V is reduced by 2 bases and J by 3 bases, leaving a spacing of 11 bases between them. The CDR1 and CDR2 encoded by the germline V gene (reference sequence) are GTSNPN and SVGIG. The CDR3 contains 13 residues, cysteine and phenylalanine counted. Only the CDR3 region is kept as DNA, spanning 39 bases read in frame from base 1. This TCR derives from a man in his fifties or sixties with Graves' hyperthyroidism. This chain is built from TRBV30 and TRBJ2-7; a confident D gene designation cannot be given. Sequencing was performed on blood. The nucleotides are TGTGCCTGGAGTCTACCCACACGCTACGAGCAGTACTTC. It translates as CAWSLPTRYEQYF.